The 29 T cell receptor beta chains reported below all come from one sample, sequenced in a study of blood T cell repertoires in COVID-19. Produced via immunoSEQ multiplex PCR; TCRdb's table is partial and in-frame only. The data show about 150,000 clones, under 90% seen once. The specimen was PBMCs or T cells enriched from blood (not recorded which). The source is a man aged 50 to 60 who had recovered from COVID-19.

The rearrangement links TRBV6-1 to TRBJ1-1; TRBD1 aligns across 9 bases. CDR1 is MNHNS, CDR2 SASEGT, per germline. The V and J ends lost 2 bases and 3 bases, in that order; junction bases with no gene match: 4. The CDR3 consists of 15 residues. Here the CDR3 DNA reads TGTGCCAGCAGTGAATTACAGGGGGCGTACACTGAAGCTTTCTTT. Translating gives CASSELQGAYTEAFF.

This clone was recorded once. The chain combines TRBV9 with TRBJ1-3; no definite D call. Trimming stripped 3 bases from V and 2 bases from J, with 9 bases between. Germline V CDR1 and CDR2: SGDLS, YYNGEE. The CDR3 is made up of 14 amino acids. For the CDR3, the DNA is TGTGCCAGCAGCGCCTCCGGTCCTGGAAACACCATATATTTT. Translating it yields CASSASGPGNTIYF.

This CDR3 reads CASSRTFSGNTIYF. Written as DNA, the CDR3 is TGTGCCAGCAGCCGAACATTCTCTGGAAACACCATATATTTT. The chain employs TRBV6-2 or TRBV6-3 and TRBJ1-3, with D uncertain. Germline CDR1 MNHEY, CDR2 SVGEGT. The CDR3 contains 14 residues. Deletions cut 6 bases from V and 0 bases from J, with 9 bases between.

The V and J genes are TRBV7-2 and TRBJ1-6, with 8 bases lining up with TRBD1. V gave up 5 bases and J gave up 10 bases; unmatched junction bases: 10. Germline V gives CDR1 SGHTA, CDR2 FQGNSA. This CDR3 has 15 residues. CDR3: CASSPWTGFSSPLHF. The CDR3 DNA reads TGTGCCAGCAGCCCATGGACAGGGTTTAGCTCACCCCTCCACTTT.

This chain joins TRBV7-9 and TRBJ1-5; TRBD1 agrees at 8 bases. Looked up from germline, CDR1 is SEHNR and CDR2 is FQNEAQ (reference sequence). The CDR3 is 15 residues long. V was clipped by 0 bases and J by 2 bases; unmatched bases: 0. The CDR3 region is CASSLADRGNQPQHF. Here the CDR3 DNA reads TGTGCCAGCAGCTTAGCGGACAGGGGCAATCAGCCCCAGCATTTT.

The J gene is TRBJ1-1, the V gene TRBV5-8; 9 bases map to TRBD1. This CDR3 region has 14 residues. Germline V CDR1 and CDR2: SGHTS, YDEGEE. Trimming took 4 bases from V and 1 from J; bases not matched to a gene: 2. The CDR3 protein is CASSPGQGNTEAFF. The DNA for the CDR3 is TGTGCCAGCAGCCCGGGACAGGGGAACACTGAAGCTTTCTTT.

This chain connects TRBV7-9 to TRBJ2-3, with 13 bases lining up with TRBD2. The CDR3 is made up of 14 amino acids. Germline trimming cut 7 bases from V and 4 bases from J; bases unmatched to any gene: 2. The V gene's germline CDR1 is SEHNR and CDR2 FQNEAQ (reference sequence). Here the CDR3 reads CASIGLAGADTQYF. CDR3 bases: TGTGCCAGCATCGGACTAGCGGGGGCAGATACGCAGTATTTT.

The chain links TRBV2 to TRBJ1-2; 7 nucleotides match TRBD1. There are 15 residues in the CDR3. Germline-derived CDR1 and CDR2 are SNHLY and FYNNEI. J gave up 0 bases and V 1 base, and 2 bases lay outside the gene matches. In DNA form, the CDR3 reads TGTGCCAGCAGTGAAGGGGGACAGCCTAACTATGGCTACACCTTC. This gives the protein CASSEGGQPNYGYTF.

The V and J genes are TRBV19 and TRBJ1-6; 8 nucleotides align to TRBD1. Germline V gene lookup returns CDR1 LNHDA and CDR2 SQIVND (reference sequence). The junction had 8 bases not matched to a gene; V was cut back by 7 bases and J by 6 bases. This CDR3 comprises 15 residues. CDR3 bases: TGTGCCAGTACTCCCCTACAGGGGGGTAATTCACCCCTCCACTTT. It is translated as CASTPLQGGNSPLHF.

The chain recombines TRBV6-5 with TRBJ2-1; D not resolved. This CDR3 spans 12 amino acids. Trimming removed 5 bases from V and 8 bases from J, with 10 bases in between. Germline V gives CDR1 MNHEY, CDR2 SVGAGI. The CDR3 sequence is CASSPRVDEQFF. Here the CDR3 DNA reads TGTGCCAGCAGTCCCCGAGTCGATGAGCAGTTCTTC.

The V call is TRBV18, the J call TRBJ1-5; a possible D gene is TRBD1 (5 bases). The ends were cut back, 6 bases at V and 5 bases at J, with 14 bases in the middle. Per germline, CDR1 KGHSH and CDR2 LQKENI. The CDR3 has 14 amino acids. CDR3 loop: CASSPAGGDQPQHF. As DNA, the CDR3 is TGTGCCAGCTCGCCCGCCGGGGGAGATCAGCCCCAGCATTTT.

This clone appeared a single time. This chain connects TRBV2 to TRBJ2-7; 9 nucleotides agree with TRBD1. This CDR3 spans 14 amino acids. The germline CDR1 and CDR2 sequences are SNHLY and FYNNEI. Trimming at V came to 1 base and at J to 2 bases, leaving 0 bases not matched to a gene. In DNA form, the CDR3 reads TGTGCCAGCAGTGAAGGGACAGGGGCCTACGAGCAGTACTTC. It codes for CASSEGTGAYEQYF.

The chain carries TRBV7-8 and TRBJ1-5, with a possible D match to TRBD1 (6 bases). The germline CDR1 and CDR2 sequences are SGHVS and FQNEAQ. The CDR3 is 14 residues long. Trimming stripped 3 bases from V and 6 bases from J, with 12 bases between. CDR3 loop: CASSFVGGGQPQHF. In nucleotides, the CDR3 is TGTGCCAGCAGCTTCGTAGGGGGTGGTCAGCCCCAGCATTTT.

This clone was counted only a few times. The DNA of the CDR3 is TGCGCCAGCAGCTTGCCGGGGAATGAAGCTTTCTTT. Translated, it gives CASSLPGNEAFF. V is TRBV5-1 and J is TRBJ1-1; D remains unclear. The germline CDR1 and CDR2 sequences are SGHRS and YFSETQ. V was shortened by 1 base and J by 7 bases, with 8 bases between the two germline ends. The CDR3 loop spans 12 amino acids.

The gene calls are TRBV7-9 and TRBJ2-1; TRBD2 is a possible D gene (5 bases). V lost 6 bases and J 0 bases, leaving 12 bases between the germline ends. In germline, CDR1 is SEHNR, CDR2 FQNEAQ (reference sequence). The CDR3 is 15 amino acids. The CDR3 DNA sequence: TGTGCCAGCAGTTCAATAGCGAGCTCCTACAATGAGCAGTTCTTC. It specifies CASSSIASSYNEQFF.

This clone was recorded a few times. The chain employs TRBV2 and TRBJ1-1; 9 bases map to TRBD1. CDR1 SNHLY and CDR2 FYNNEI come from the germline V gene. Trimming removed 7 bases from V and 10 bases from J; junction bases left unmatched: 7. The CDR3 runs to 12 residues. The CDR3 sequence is CASIRDRAGAFF. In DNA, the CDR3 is TGTGCCAGCATCCGGGACAGGGCAGGAGCTTTCTTT. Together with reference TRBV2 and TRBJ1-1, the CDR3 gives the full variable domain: EPEVTQTPSHQVTQMGQEVILRCVPISNHLYFYWYRQILGQKVEFLVSFYNNEISEKSEIFDDQFSVERPDGSNFTLKIRSTKLEDSAMYFCASIRDRAGAFFGQGTRLTVV.

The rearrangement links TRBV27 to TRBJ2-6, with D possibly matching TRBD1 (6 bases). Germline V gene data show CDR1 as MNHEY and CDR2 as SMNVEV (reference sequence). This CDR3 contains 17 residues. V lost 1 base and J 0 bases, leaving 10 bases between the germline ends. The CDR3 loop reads CASSLYGGSSGANVLTF. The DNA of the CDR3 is TGTGCCAGCAGTTTATATGGGGGCTCCTCTGGGGCCAACGTCCTGACTTTC. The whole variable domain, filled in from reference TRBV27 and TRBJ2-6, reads EAQVTQNPRYLITVTGKKLTVTCSQNMNHEYMSWYRQDPGLGLRQIYYSMNVEVTDKGDVPEGYKVSRKEKRNFPLILESPSPNQTSLYFCASSLYGGSSGANVLTFGAGSRLTVL.

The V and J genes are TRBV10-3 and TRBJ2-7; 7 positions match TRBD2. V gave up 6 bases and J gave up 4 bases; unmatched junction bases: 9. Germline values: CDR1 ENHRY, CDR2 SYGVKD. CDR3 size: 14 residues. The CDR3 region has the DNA TGTGCCATCAGGGGGGGGACCCGCGAATACGAGCAGTACTTC. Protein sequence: CAIRGGTREYEQYF.

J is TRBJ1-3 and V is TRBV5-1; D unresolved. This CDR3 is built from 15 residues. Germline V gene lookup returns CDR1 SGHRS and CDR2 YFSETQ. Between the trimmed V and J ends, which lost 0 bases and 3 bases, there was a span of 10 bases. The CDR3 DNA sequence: TGCGCCAGCAGCTTGGCCCCAGGTCTTGGAAACACCATATATTTT. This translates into CASSLAPGLGNTIYF.

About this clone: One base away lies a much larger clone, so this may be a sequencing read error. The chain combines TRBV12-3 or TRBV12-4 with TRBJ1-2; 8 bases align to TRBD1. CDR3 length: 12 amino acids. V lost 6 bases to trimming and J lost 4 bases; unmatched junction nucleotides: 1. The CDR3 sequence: CASSQGAYGYTF. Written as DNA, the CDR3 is TGTGCCAGCAGCCAGGGGGCCTATGGCTACACCTTC.

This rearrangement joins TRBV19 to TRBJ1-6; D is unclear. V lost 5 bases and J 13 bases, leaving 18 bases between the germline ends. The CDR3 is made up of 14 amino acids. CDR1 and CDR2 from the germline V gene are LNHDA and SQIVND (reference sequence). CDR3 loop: CASSVPIESAPLHF. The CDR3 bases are TGTGCCAGTAGTGTGCCAATCGAGAGTGCGCCCCTCCACTTT. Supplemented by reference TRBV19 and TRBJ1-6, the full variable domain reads DGGITQSPKYLFRKEGQNVTLSCEQNLNHDAMYWYRQDPGQGLRLIYYSQIVNDFQKGDIAEGYSVSREKKESFPLTVTSAQKNPTAFYLCASSVPIESAPLHFGNGTRLTVT.

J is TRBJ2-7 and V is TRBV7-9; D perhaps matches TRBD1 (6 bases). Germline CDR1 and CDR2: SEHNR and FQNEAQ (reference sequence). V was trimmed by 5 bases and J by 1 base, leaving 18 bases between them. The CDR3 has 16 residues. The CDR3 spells CASSPGARGKSYEQYF. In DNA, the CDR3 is TGTGCCAGCAGCCCCGGGGCTAGGGGGAAATCCTACGAGCAGTACTTC.

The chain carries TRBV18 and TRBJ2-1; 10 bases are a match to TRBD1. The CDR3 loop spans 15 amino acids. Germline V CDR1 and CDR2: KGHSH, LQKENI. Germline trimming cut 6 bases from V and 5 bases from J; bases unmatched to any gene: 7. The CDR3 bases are TGTGCCAGCTCCCGCGACAGGGGGCGAGACAATGAGCAGTTCTTC. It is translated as CASSRDRGRDNEQFF.

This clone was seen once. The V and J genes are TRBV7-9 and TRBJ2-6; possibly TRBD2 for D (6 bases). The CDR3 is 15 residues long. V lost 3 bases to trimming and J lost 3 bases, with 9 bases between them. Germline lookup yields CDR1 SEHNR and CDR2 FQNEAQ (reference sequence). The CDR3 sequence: CASSFGRGGANVLTF. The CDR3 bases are TGTGCCAGCAGCTTCGGGAGAGGTGGGGCCAACGTCCTGACTTTC.

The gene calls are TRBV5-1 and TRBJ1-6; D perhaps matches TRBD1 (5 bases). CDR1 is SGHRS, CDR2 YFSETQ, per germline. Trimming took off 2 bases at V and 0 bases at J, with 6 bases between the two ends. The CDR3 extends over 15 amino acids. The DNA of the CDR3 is TGCGCCAGCAGCTTAGACAGCTCCTATAATTCACCCCTCCACTTT. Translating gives CASSLDSSYNSPLHF.

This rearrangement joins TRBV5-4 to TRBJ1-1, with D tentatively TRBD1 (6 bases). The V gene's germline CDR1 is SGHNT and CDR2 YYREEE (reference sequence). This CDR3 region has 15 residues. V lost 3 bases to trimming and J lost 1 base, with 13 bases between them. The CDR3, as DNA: TGTGCCAGCAGCTCCCCCCGGGGGGCGAACACTGAAGCTTTCTTT. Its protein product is CASSSPRGANTEAFF.

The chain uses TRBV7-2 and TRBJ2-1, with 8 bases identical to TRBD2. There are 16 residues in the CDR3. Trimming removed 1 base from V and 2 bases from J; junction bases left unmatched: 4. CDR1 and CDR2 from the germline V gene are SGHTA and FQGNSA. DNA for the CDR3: TGTGCCAGCAGCTTAGTAGCGGGGTTCGCCTACAATGAGCAGTTCTTC. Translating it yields CASSLVAGFAYNEQFF.

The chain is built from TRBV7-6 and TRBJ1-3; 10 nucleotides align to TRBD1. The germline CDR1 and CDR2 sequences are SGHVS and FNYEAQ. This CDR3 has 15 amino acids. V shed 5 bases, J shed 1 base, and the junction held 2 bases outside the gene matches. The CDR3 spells CASSQDRGSGNTIYF. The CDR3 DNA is TGTGCCAGCAGCCAGGACAGGGGGTCTGGAAACACCATATATTTT.

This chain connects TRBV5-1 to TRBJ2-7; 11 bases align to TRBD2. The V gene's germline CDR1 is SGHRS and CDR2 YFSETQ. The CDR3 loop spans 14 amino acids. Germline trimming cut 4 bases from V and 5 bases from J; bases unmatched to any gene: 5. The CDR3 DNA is TGCGCCAGCAGCATTAGCGGGGGGGCCCACGAGCAGTACTTC. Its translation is CASSISGGAHEQYF. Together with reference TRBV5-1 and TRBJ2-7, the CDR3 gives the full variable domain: KAGVTQTPRYLIKTRGQQVTLSCSPISGHRSVSWYQQTPGQGLQFLFEYFSETQRNKGNFPGRFSGRQFSNSRSEMNVSTLELGDSALYLCASSISGGAHEQYFGPGTRLTVT.